The 29 T cell receptor beta chains reported below all come from one sample, sequenced in a study of blood T cell repertoires in COVID-19. TCRdb's table, derived via immunoSEQ multiplex PCR, lists solely in-frame clones and lacks some. The sample holds some 250,000 clones, roughly 89% seen once. Source material: PBMCs or T cells enriched from blood (not recorded which). All receptors come from a man aged 35 to 55 who had recovered from COVID-19.

On this clone itself: At the DNA level, this CDR3 is encoded by other sequences in the same sample as well. CDR3 loop: CASSRLAAYEQYF. CDR3 bases: TGTGCCAGCAGCCGACTAGCGGCCTACGAGCAGTACTTC. The V call is TRBV7-8, the J call TRBJ2-7, with 9 bases that match TRBD2. The CDR3 sequence is 13 residues long. CDR1 and CDR2 (germline): SGHVS, FQNEAQ. V was clipped by 5 bases and J by 2 bases; unmatched bases: 1.

The V gene is TRBV29-1, the J gene TRBJ2-7; TRBD1 agrees at 8 bases. CDR1 and CDR2 from the germline V gene are SQVTM and ANQGSEA. V shed 4 bases and J 5 bases; nucleotides not matched to a gene: 13. The CDR3 is 15 amino acids. CDR3 DNA sequence: TGCAGCGTTGCAAAAAGCCGGGACAGGTCCCACGAGCAGTACTTC. This gives the protein CSVAKSRDRSHEQYF.

The chain has TRBV27 and TRBJ1-3, with TRBD1 as a possible D gene (6 bases). Germline CDR1 and CDR2: MNHEY and SMNVEV (reference sequence). The length of the CDR3 is 17 residues. Trimming stripped 5 bases from V and 2 bases from J, with 19 bases between. The CDR3 nucleotides read TGTGCCAGCAGTGCAACCATCCAGGGGTTGGCTGGAAACACCATATATTTT. Its protein product is CASSATIQGLAGNTIYF.

The chain is built from TRBV5-1 and TRBJ2-1, with D hard to call. The V end was cut by 0 bases, the J end by 7 bases, with 8 bases between. The germline V gene has CDR1 SGHRS and CDR2 YFSETQ. The CDR3 sequence is 13 residues long. CDR3 DNA sequence: TGCGCCAGCAGCTTGGCCGTAACAAATGAGCAGTTCTTC. Translating it yields CASSLAVTNEQFF.

The CDR3 spells CASSSRTGSLVSGANVLTF. In nucleotides, the CDR3 is TGTGCCAGCAGCTCAAGGACAGGGAGTCTAGTCTCTGGGGCCAACGTCCTGACTTTC. This chain links TRBV7-9 with TRBJ2-6, with 8 bases matching TRBD1. The germline CDR1 and CDR2 sequences are SEHNR and FQNEAQ (reference sequence). The CDR3 is made up of 19 amino acids. V shed 4 bases and J 0 bases; nucleotides not matched to a gene: 11.

This rearrangement joins TRBV11-2 to TRBJ1-1; tentative D call: TRBD1 (6 bases). V was clipped by 5 bases and J by 0 bases, with 13 bases between them. There are 15 residues in the CDR3. In germline, CDR1 is SGHAT, CDR2 FQNNGV. CDR3 protein: CASSPPQGLNTEAFF. Written as DNA, the CDR3 is TGTGCCAGCAGCCCGCCTCAGGGGCTGAACACTGAAGCTTTCTTT.

V and J are TRBV7-9 and TRBJ1-4; D is undetermined. V was clipped by 0 bases and J by 5 bases, with 13 bases between them. CDR3 length: 16 residues. In germline, CDR1 is SEHNR, CDR2 FQNEAQ (reference sequence). DNA for the CDR3: TGTGCCAGCAGCTTAGCCGAGGGTGGACTAAATGAAAAACTGTTTTTT. Translating gives CASSLAEGGLNEKLFF.

The J gene is TRBJ2-1, the V gene TRBV6-5, with TRBD1 identical over 7 bases. With V trimmed by 6 bases and J by 0 bases, 5 bases remained unmatched. The CDR3 is 15 amino acids. Looked up from germline, CDR1 is MNHEY and CDR2 is SVGAGI. This chain's CDR3 is CASSKTGNSYNEQFF. CDR3 bases: TGTGCCAGCAGCAAGACAGGGAACTCCTACAATGAGCAGTTCTTC.

The chain has TRBV24-1 and TRBJ2-2; 8 nucleotides align to TRBD1. Germline CDR1 KGHDR, CDR2 SFDVKD. This CDR3 is built from 13 residues. Trimming removed 6 bases from V and 6 bases from J; junction bases left unmatched: 2. CDR3 nucleotides: TGTGCCACCAGTATCAGGGGGCCCGGGGAGCTGTTTTTT. Protein: CATSIRGPGELFF.

The chain couples TRBV28 to TRBJ2-1, with 11 bases fitting TRBD2. Germline CDR1 and CDR2: MDHEN and SYDVKM. After removal of 4 bases from V and 2 bases from J, the junction contained 4 bases not matched to a gene. The CDR3 runs 16 residues. The CDR3 nucleotides read TGTGCCAGCAGTTCAACACTAGCGGGAGCCTACAATGAGCAGTTCTTC. It yields the protein CASSSTLAGAYNEQFF.

In DNA, the CDR3 is TGTGCCAGCTCACCGACTAGCGGGGCCTACAATGAGCAGTTCTTC. Its protein product is CASSPTSGAYNEQFF. V and J are TRBV18 and TRBJ2-1; the match to TRBD2 covers 11 bases. V shed 3 bases, J shed 2 bases, and the junction held 0 bases outside the gene matches. Per germline, CDR1 KGHSH and CDR2 LQKENI. The CDR3 is 15 amino acids. Looking up the rest from reference TRBV18 and TRBJ2-1 gives the full variable domain: NAGVMQNPRHLVRRRGQEARLRCSPMKGHSHVYWYRQLPEEGLKFMVYLQKENIIDESGMPKERFSAEFPKEGPSILRIQQVVRGDSAAYFCASSPTSGAYNEQFFGPGTRLTVL.

The rearrangement joins TRBV24-1 to TRBJ2-6; a weak D match, TRBD1 (6 bases). CDR1 is KGHDR, CDR2 SFDVKD, per germline. This CDR3 region has 16 residues. V was trimmed by 7 bases and J by 0 bases, leaving 12 bases between them. Here the CDR3 DNA reads TGTGCCACCAGCCGGGACAACCGCTCTGGGGCCAACGTCCTGACTTTC. Amino acids: CATSRDNRSGANVLTF.

V and J are TRBV28 and TRBJ1-5; 7 positions agree with TRBD1. CDR1 and CDR2 (germline): MDHEN, SYDVKM. The ends lost 4 bases at V and 0 bases at J; junction bases unmatched: 9. This CDR3 spans 17 amino acids. In DNA form, the CDR3 reads TGTGCCAGCAGTTCCGGACCCACAGGGGATAGCAATCAGCCCCAGCATTTT. Translated: CASSSGPTGDSNQPQHF.

The CDR3 sequence: CSVALTPGAFF. The CDR3 nucleotides are TGCAGCGTTGCACTAACCCCTGGAGCTTTCTTT. The V and J genes are TRBV29-1 and TRBJ1-1; D is unresolved. Trimming cost V 4 bases and J 10 bases, with 13 bases left between them. The CDR3 runs to 11 residues. Germline V lookup: CDR1 SQVTM, CDR2 ANQGSEA.

This chain joins TRBV9 and TRBJ2-7; no clear D. This CDR3 spans 14 amino acids. Trimming stripped 1 base from V and 3 bases from J, with 11 bases between. From germline, CDR1 is SGDLS and CDR2 YYNGEE. The CDR3 nucleotides are TGTGCCAGCAGCGTAAGCGCCGCTGTCTACGAGCAGTACTTC. Translating it yields CASSVSAAVYEQYF.

The chain recombines TRBV18 with TRBJ2-1; D is possibly TRBD1 (6 bases). Per the germline V gene, CDR1 is KGHSH and CDR2 is LQKENI. This CDR3 comprises 15 residues. V lost 2 bases and J 3 bases, leaving 11 bases between the germline ends. CDR3 bases: TGTGCCAGCTCACCAGGGGCGGACAGCTACAATGAGCAGTTCTTC. Its protein is CASSPGADSYNEQFF.

The V and J genes are TRBV7-9 and TRBJ2-1; perhaps TRBD2 as D (6 bases). V lost 11 bases and J 0 bases, leaving 11 bases between the germline ends. Germline CDR1 and CDR2: SEHNR and FQNEAQ (reference sequence). This CDR3 is built from 13 residues. The CDR3 is CACGVNSYNEQFF. The CDR3 coding sequence is TGTGCCTGCGGGGTGAACTCCTACAATGAGCAGTTCTTC.

J is TRBJ2-7 and V is TRBV11-1; weak D call: TRBD1 (5 bases). The germline V gene encodes CDR1 SGHAT and CDR2 FQDESV (reference sequence). The V end was cut by 5 bases, the J end by 2 bases, with 10 bases between. This CDR3 contains 13 residues. The CDR3 DNA reads TGTGCCAGCAGCCCGACAGAAGCCTACGAGCAGTACTTC. Amino acids: CASSPTEAYEQYF.

J is TRBJ2-1 and V is TRBV7-3; D might be TRBD1 (5 bases). Germline V CDR1 and CDR2: SGHTA, FQGTGA. V was shortened by 0 bases and J by 4 bases, with 10 bases between the two germline ends. The CDR3 loop spans 15 amino acids. CDR3 residues: CASSLTSQVYNEQFF. The CDR3 coding sequence is TGTGCCAGCAGCTTAACGTCACAGGTGTACAATGAGCAGTTCTTC.

The gene calls are TRBV9 and TRBJ2-7; the D gene is possibly TRBD1 (7 bases). Germline loops: CDR1 SGDLS, CDR2 YYNGEE. There are 16 residues in the CDR3. V shed 0 bases and J shed 2 bases, with 15 bases lying between them. The chain's CDR3 is CASSVGGDRGTYEQYF. The CDR3 DNA follows: TGTGCCAGCAGCGTAGGGGGGGACAGAGGAACCTACGAGCAGTACTTC.

The rearrangement joins TRBV27 to TRBJ2-3, with 9 bases that match TRBD1. The CDR3 is 19 amino acids. The V gene's germline CDR1 is MNHEY and CDR2 SMNVEV (reference sequence). J was trimmed by 0 bases and V by 6 bases; bases with no gene match: 16. The CDR3 here is CASSHGLGQGLSSTDTQYF. CDR3 nucleotide sequence: TGTGCCAGCAGCCATGGGTTGGGACAGGGACTCTCTAGCACAGATACGCAGTATTTT.

The chain carries TRBV21-1 and TRBJ2-3; TRBD2 was called by the table and not checked on the DNA. TRBV21-1 is flagged as a pseudogene. The CDR3 length is 16 residues. Here the CDR3 reads CASSRTSGGNTDTQYF. CDR3 in DNA: TGTGCCAGCAGCAGGACTAGCGGGGGGAACACAGATACGCAGTATTTT.

The genes are TRBV4-3 and TRBJ2-1; 11 nucleotides align to TRBD2. This CDR3 comprises 18 residues. V was pared by 0 bases and J by 7 bases, with 11 bases of the junction left unmatched. Per the germline V gene, CDR1 is LGHNA and CDR2 is YSLEER. CDR3 sequence reads: CASSQDPLAGGTLNEQFF. The DNA for the CDR3 is TGCGCCAGCAGCCAAGATCCCCTAGCGGGAGGTACACTAAATGAGCAGTTCTTC.

The sample holds a few counts of this clone. The chain joins TRBV27 to TRBJ1-5, with 7 nucleotides matching TRBD1. There are 15 residues in the CDR3. V gave up 6 bases and J gave up 3 bases; unmatched junction bases: 8. Germline-derived CDR1 and CDR2 are MNHEY and SMNVEV (reference sequence). Here the CDR3 reads CASRRGTDLNQPQHF. For the CDR3, the DNA is TGTGCCAGCAGAAGAGGGACAGACCTCAATCAGCCCCAGCATTTT.

V and J are TRBV28 and TRBJ1-5, with TRBD1 as a possible D gene (5 bases). Trimming pared 10 bases from V and 2 bases from J, leaving 18 bases between. CDR1 and CDR2 from the germline V gene are MDHEN and SYDVKM. The length of the CDR3 is 15 residues. The CDR3 protein is CATSPQGYGNQPQHF. CDR3 nucleotide sequence: TGTGCCACCTCCCCCCAGGGTTATGGCAATCAGCCCCAGCATTTT.

The chain joins TRBV7-2 to TRBJ2-2; 11 bases map to TRBD2. The CDR3 spans 19 residues. Germline V lookup: CDR1 SGHTA, CDR2 FQGNSA. V lost 4 bases, J lost 5 bases, and 15 bases stayed unmatched. CDR3 in amino acids: CASSSPGLAAQGGTGELFF. DNA for the CDR3: TGTGCCAGCAGCTCCCCGGGACTAGCGGCCCAGGGTGGGACCGGGGAGCTGTTTTTT.

CDR3 nucleotides: TGTGCCAGCAGTTTAACGGTCGACACTGAAGCTTTCTTT. It translates to CASSLTVDTEAFF. The chain joins TRBV27 to TRBJ1-1; D is uncertain. V lost 2 bases to trimming and J lost 3 bases, with 7 bases between them. The CDR3 loop spans 13 amino acids. Germline CDR1 MNHEY, CDR2 SMNVEV (reference sequence).

This clone showed up just once. The V and J genes are TRBV29-1 and TRBJ1-1; 9 bases agree with TRBD1. V lost 6 bases and J lost 4; bases outside the gene matches: 9. CDR1 SQVTM and CDR2 ANQGSEA come from the germline V gene. The CDR3 contains 14 residues. The CDR3 region is CSVQNRGPVTEAFF. In DNA form, the CDR3 reads TGCAGCGTGCAGAACAGGGGGCCGGTCACTGAAGCTTTCTTT.

The sample holds many counts of this clone. The rearrangement links TRBV4-2 to TRBJ2-7; 9 bases match TRBD1. The V and J ends lost 1 base and 7 bases, in that order; junction bases with no gene match: 8. This CDR3 is built from 15 residues. Germline CDR1 and CDR2: LGHNA and YNFKEQ. Here the CDR3 DNA reads TGTGCCAGCAGCCAAGGGACGGGACAGGGTCTAGAGCAGTACTTC. Amino acids: CASSQGTGQGLEQYF.